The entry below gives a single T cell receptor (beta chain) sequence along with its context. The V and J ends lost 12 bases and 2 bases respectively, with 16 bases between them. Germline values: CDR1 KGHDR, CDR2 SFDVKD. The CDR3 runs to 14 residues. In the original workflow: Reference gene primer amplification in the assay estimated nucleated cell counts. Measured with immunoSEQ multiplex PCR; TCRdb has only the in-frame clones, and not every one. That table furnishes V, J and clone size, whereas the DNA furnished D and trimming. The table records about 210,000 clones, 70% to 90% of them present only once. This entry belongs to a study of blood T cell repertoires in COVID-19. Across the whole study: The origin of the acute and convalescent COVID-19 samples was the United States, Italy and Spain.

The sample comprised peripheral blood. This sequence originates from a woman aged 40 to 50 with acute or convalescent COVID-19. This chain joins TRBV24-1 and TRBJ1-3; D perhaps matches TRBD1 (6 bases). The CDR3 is CAERDTRPGNTIYF. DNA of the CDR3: TGTGCCGAACGGGACACGCGGCCTGGAAACACCATATATTTT.